This TCR beta chain was sequenced during a study of T-cell reconstitution after alpha-beta-depleted transplantation in children. J gave up 5 bases and V 1 base, and 7 bases lay outside the gene matches. The CDR3 is made up of 15 amino acids. Germline CDR1 and CDR2: DFQATT and SNEGSKA (reference sequence). At least ten counts were recorded for this clonotype. Unique molecular identifiers were used in preparing the TCRbeta library. TCRdb ran MiXCR on the PCR reads and lists one entry per CDR3 protein. The sample has 150,000 to 250,000 distinct CDR3 sequences, about 14% seen once; the top ten hold roughly an eighth.

This clonotype was sampled from a human donor who donated a stem cell graft to a child with acute lymphoblastic leukemia. This specimen consisted of PBMCs from the stem cell graft donor, obtained from the stem cell graft. The rearrangement joins TRBV20-1 to TRBJ2-7; TRBD2 matches 11 bases. The DNA for the CDR3 is TGCAGTGCTAGAGTCCCACTAGCGGGAGCCCACGAGCAGTACTTC. This encodes CSARVPLAGAHEQYF.